This TCR beta chain was retrieved from a study of tumor-infiltrating lymphocytes in primary liver carcinoma. About the study: There were tumors of stage T1-T3 N0M0, each 4.2 to 10 cm across.

Making TCR beta cDNA involved approximately 0.5 ug total RNA and a constant-region primer. Three nested multiplex PCR rounds of slightly modified ARM-PCR generated TCR beta libraries. TCRdb called the multiplex PCR reads again in MiXCR, with one record for every CDR3 protein. This sample has fewer than 150,000 distinct CDR3 sequences; about 68% occur once, and the top ten carry around 9.3%. Turning to this clonotype: The junction departs from germline at one end; a sequencing error may be responsible.

Total RNA and DNA came together from approximately 20-30 mg of bulk tissue without cell sorting. Uniformly, tumor samples exhibited a viable tumor cell fraction exceeding 80%. The source of this sequence is a woman in her sixties or seventies with primary liver carcinoma and hepatitis B virus infection. The sequencing sample was made of liver tumor tissue from sampling region 1. Subset denoted: tumor region T1, superior pole.

DNA of the CDR3: TGTGCCACCAGTCGACAGCACGAGCAGTTCTTC. This sequence encodes CATSRQHEQFF. This chain uses TRBV12-3 or TRBV12-4 with TRBJ2-1, with D tentatively TRBD1 (5 bases). The CDR3 sequence is 11 residues long.